The clone carrying this T cell receptor (beta chain) was counted only a few times. This record belongs to a study of blood T cell repertoires in COVID-19. Study overall: COVID-19 samples from acute and convalescent phases originated in the United States, Italy and Spain. Sample material is recorded as cDNA or gDNA derived from T cells, B-cell-depleted T cells, or PBMCs.

In the authors' workflow: Amplification of reference gene primers provided the estimated nucleated cell counts. Libraries were prepared by immunoSEQ multiplex PCR; TCRdb keeps only in-frame clonotypes and omits some of them. For V, J and clone size, that table is used; D and trimming come from the DNA. The table lists around 130,000 clones, about 83% of them singletons. Germline-derived CDR1 and CDR2 are SGHTA and FQGNSA. Trimming cost V 5 bases and J 4 bases; bases outside gene matches: 8. This CDR3 has 14 residues. The sequence came from a man between 60 and 75 years old with acute or convalescent COVID-19. The chain is built from TRBV7-2 and TRBJ2-7, with TRBD1 matching over 7 bases. What was sequenced was peripheral blood. CDR3 bases: TGTGCCAGCAGCCCCCGGGACAGTGATTACGAGCAGTACTTC. It codes for CASSPRDSDYEQYF.